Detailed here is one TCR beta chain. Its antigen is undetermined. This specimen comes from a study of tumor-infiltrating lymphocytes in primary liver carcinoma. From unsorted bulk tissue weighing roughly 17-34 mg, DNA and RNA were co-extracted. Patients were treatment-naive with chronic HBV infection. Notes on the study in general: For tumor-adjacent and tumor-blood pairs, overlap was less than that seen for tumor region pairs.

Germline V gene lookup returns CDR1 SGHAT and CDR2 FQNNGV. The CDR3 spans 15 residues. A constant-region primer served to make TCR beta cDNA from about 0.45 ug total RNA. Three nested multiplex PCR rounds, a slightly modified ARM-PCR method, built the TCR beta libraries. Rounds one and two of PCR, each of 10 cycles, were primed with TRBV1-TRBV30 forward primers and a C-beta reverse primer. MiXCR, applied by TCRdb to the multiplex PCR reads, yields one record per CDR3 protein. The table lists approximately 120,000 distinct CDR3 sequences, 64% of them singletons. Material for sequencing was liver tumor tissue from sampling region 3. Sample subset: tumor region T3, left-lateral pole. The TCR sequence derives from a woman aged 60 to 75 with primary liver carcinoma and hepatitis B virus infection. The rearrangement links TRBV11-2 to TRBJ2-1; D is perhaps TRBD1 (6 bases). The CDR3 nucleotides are TGTACCGGCAGCCCGCGACAGGATACCTACAATGAGCAGTTCTTC. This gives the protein CTGSPRQDTYNEQFF.